This T cell receptor beta chain is from a study of blood T cells in healthy people across ages. In this sample, this clonotype turned up many times. The CDR3 totals 18 residues. Between the trimmed V and J ends, which lost 2 bases and 0 bases, there was a span of 14 bases. Sample-barcoded 5' priming and a J-beta primer mix drove a second PCR of roughly 6 to 12 cycles. Each cDNA molecule carried a tag from a template-switch adaptor that contained 12 random nucleotides. TCRdb itself ran the 5' RACE reads through MiXCR, one entry per CDR3 protein. The data hold approximately 800,000 distinct CDR3 sequences, with around 36% observed a single time.

This TCR was sampled from a man aged 18-30 years in good health. Material for sequencing was blood. The gene calls are TRBV12-3 or TRBV12-4 and TRBJ2-6, with a possible D match to TRBD1 (6 bases). This CDR3 is CASSLPGQISSGANVLTF. CDR3 bases: TGTGCCAGCAGTTTACCCGGACAGATCAGCTCTGGGGCCAACGTCCTGACTTTC.